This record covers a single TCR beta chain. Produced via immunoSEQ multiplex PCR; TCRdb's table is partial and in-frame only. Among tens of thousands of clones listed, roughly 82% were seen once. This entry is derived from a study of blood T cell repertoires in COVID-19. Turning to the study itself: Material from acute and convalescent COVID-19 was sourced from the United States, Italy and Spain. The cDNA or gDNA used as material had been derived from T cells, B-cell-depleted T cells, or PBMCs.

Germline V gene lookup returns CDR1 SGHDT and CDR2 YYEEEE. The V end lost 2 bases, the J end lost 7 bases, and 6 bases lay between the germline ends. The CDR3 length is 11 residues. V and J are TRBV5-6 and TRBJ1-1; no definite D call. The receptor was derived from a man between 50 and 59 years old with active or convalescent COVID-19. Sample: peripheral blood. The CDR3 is CASSFRGEAFF. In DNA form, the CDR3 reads TGTGCCAGCAGCTTTCGGGGTGAAGCTTTCTTT.